Below, 15 T cell receptor beta chains from the same sample are listed, as sequenced in a study of control samples from healthy donors and cancer patients. Using immunoSEQ multiplex PCR, the repertoire was profiled, and TCRdb retains in-frame clones only, with some absent. The table lists approximately 50,000 clones, about 90% of them singletons. Sequences were obtained from PBMCs. The receptors originated from a woman aged 55-69 years with lung cancer.

This clone was counted only a few times. The rearrangement uses TRBV19 and TRBJ1-5, with 8 bases identical to TRBD1. Germline loops: CDR1 LNHDA, CDR2 SQIVND (reference sequence). Germline trimming cut 3 bases from V and 9 bases from J; bases unmatched to any gene: 4. This CDR3 spans 13 amino acids. CDR3 amino acids: CASSMTGERPQHF. The DNA for the CDR3 is TGTGCCAGTAGTATGACAGGGGAGAGGCCCCAGCATTTT.

The chain employs TRBV6-5 and TRBJ1-3; D unresolved. V was trimmed by 2 bases and J by 0 bases, leaving 8 bases between them. Germline loops: CDR1 MNHEY, CDR2 SVGAGI. The CDR3 spans 15 residues. The CDR3 here is CASSYGPISGNTIYF. CDR3 nucleotide sequence: TGTGCCAGCAGTTACGGTCCGATCTCTGGAAACACCATATATTTT.

The V call is TRBV6-5, the J call TRBJ1-2; D is ambiguous. The CDR3 runs to 12 residues. The germline V and J ends were trimmed by 5 bases and 6 bases, with 10 bases remaining between them. Germline CDR1 is MNHEY and CDR2 is SVGAGI. The CDR3, as DNA: TGTGCCAGCAGTACGACTGTCGATGGCTACACCTTC. Translation: CASSTTVDGYTF.

This chain uses TRBV5-1 with TRBJ2-5, with 12 bases fitting TRBD1. This CDR3 contains 16 residues. The V segment lost 1 base and the J segment 4 bases; nucleotides outside the gene matches: 5. In germline, CDR1 is SGHRS, CDR2 YFSETQ. The CDR3 DNA reads as TGCGCCAGCAGCTTGTCGGGGACAGGGGGCGGAGAGACCCAGTACTTC. It specifies CASSLSGTGGGETQYF.

The chain joins TRBV10-1 to TRBJ2-1; 11 bases align to TRBD2. This CDR3 region has 15 residues. Germline CDR1 WNHNN, CDR2 SYGVQD (reference sequence). V was clipped by 3 bases and J by 3 bases; unmatched bases: 1. In DNA, the CDR3 is TGCGCCAGCAGTGAACTAGCGGGAGACTACAATGAGCAGTTCTTC. Translated, it gives CASSELAGDYNEQFF.

The chain is built from TRBV2 and TRBJ2-2; D unresolved. This CDR3 has 14 amino acids. V was trimmed by 6 bases and J by 1 base, leaving 9 bases between them. Germline CDR1 and CDR2: SNHLY and FYNNEI. CDR3 sequence (DNA): TGTGCCAGCAGCCTAAGACTGAACACCGGGGAGCTGTTTTTT. Amino acids: CASSLRLNTGELFF. Together with reference TRBV2 and TRBJ2-2, the CDR3 gives the full variable domain: EPEVTQTPSHQVTQMGQEVILRCVPISNHLYFYWYRQILGQKVEFLVSFYNNEISEKSEIFDDQFSVERPDGSNFTLKIRSTKLEDSAMYFCASSLRLNTGELFFGEGSRLTVL.

The chain uses TRBV5-1 and TRBJ1-1; D uncertain. Germline lookup yields CDR1 SGHRS and CDR2 YFSETQ. This CDR3 spans 15 amino acids. V lost 0 bases to trimming and J lost 4 bases, with 13 bases between them. The CDR3 nucleotides read TGCGCCAGCAGCTTGGTGGAGGGAGGCGTCACTGAAGCTTTCTTT. Encoded protein: CASSLVEGGVTEAFF.

The rearrangement uses TRBV11-3 and TRBJ1-6; 9 positions match TRBD1. The CDR3 sequence is 17 residues long. The J segment lost 9 bases and the V segment lost 5 bases, leaving 14 bases of the junction unmatched. Germline V lookup: CDR1 SGHNT, CDR2 YENEEA. The CDR3 is CASSDPWTGEFPSPLHF. Here the CDR3 DNA reads TGTGCCAGCAGCGATCCCTGGACAGGGGAATTTCCTTCACCCCTCCACTTT.

The rearrangement joins TRBV5-1 to TRBJ2-3; D is undetermined. The CDR3 totals 13 residues. Germline V lookup: CDR1 SGHRS, CDR2 YFSETQ. Trimming left V 3 bases short and J 3 bases short, with 8 bases between. This CDR3 is CASSSRLTDTQYF. CDR3 sequence (DNA): TGCGCCAGCAGCTCCCGCCTGACAGATACGCAGTATTTT.

The table lists this clone with a few counts. The chain links TRBV29-1 to TRBJ2-3; D may match TRBD1 or TRBD2 (5 bases each). CDR1 and CDR2 from the germline V gene are SQVTM and ANQGSEA. With 1 base removed from V and 3 bases from J, the gap between germline ends came to 11 bases. This CDR3 is 14 amino acids long. Written as DNA, the CDR3 is TGCAGCGTTGAAGGAGGGGTTGGAACAGATACGCAGTATTTT. It is translated as CSVEGGVGTDTQYF.

This chain connects TRBV29-1 to TRBJ1-2; 8 bases agree with TRBD1. Germline V gene data show CDR1 as SQVTM and CDR2 as ANQGSEA. Trimming cost V 7 bases and J 6 bases; bases outside gene matches: 13. The CDR3 extends over 14 amino acids. CDR3: CSASGTGRSDGYTF. The CDR3 DNA is TGCAGCGCTTCCGGGACAGGTCGATCTGATGGCTACACCTTC.

The rearrangement joins TRBV5-6 to TRBJ1-2; maybe TRBD1 (5 bases). From germline, CDR1 is SGHDT and CDR2 YYEEEE. The CDR3 sequence is 15 residues long. The V gene lost 0 bases and the J gene lost 4 bases, with 13 bases spanning the gap. DNA of the CDR3: TGTGCCAGCAGCTTGGGACAGATAAGAGGCTATGGCTACACCTTC. It yields the protein CASSLGQIRGYGYTF.

This chain links TRBV6-2 or TRBV6-3 with TRBJ2-5, with unresolved D. The CDR3 spans 14 residues. Germline V gene sequence: CDR1 MNHEY, CDR2 SVGEGT. Between the trimmed V and J ends, which lost 0 bases and 5 bases, there was a span of 10 bases. The CDR3 here is CASSYSSALETQYF. The CDR3, as DNA: TGTGCCAGCAGTTACTCGTCCGCCCTGGAGACCCAGTACTTC.

V is TRBV5-3 and J is TRBJ2-7; a possible D gene is TRBD2 (6 bases). TRBV5-3 is placed among ORFs of uncertain function. This CDR3 region has 12 residues. V dropped 4 bases and J dropped 5 bases, with 10 bases sitting between them. The chain's CDR3 is CARSLRGNEQYF. CDR3 coding DNA: TGTGCCAGAAGCCTTCGGGGGAACGAGCAGTACTTC.

V and J are TRBV3-1 (or the pseudogene TRBV3-2) and TRBJ1-4; D gene uncertain. This CDR3 region has 15 residues. Germline-derived CDR1 and CDR2 are LGHDT and YNNKEL (reference sequence). The V gene lost 1 base and the J gene lost 5 bases, with 11 bases spanning the gap. The CDR3 reads CASSQGPLGNEKLFF. The DNA for the CDR3 is TGTGCCAGCAGCCAAGGTCCTCTTGGGAATGAAAAACTGTTTTTT.